This T cell receptor beta chain was retrieved from a study of cytomegalovirus exposure and HLA in healthy donors. General observations from the study: The likely explanation for a cluster of highly shared sequence variants was sequencing artifact. In vitro experiments confirmed that three CMV-associated chains were specific for CMV antigens.

Donors showed nominal health when sampled, although they likely had unrecorded immune exposures. This clone has a handful of counts. The antigen is undetermined. The CDR3 is 15 residues long. V shed 2 bases, J shed 1 base, and the junction held 4 bases outside the gene matches. Germline-derived CDR1 and CDR2 are PRHDT and FYEKMQ (reference sequence). Primers included in the PCR were 60 Vbeta and 13 Jbeta primers. Original processing notes: An analysis that came later counted 80 million or so unique TCR beta chains, some 11 million shared. Generated by immunoSEQ multiplex PCR, the TCRdb table keeps only in-frame clones and is missing some. V, J and clone size are those of that table, while D and trimming were read from the DNA. The profile covers roughly 140,000 clones, with around 74% appearing a single time and around 6.5% taken by the ten largest.

The TCR originated in a man in his forties or fifties in good health and CMV-seropositive. Material for sequencing was PBMCs. The chain uses TRBV13 and TRBJ1-1; the match to TRBD1 covers 7 bases. The CDR3 here is CASSLLPGGNTEAFF. Written as DNA, the CDR3 is TGTGCCAGCAGCTTACTTCCAGGGGGGAACACTGAAGCTTTCTTT.